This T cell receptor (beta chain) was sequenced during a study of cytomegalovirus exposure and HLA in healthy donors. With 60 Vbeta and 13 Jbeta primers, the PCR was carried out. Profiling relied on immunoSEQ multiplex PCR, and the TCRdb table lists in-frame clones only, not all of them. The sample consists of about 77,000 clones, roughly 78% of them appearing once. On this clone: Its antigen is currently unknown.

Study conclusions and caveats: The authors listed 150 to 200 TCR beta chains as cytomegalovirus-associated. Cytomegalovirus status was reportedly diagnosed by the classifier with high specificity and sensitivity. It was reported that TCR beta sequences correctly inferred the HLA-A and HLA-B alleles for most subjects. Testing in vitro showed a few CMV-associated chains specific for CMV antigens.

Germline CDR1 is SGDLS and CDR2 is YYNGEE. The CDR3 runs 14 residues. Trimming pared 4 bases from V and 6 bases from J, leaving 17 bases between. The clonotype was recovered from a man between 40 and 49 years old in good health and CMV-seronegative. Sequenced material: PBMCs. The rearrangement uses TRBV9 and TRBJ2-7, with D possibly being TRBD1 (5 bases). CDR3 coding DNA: TGTGCCAGCAGCCCAGTGACAGAAAGGGGCGAGCAGTACTTC. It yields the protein CASSPVTERGEQYF.